The sequence of this T cell receptor beta chain was determined in a study of Ad26.COV2.S vaccination and SARS-CoV-2 variants. Background on the study: The COV1001 Ad26.COV2.S trial arm included the donor.

Notes on the study in general: Spike-specific TCR breadth was greater after Ad26.COV2.S than placebo. There was reportedly substantial breadth in spike-specific CD8+ and CD4+ T cell responses after vaccination. Similar non-spike TCR breadth was observed in recipients of vaccine and of placebo.

The V gene lost 4 bases and the J gene lost 0 bases, with 9 bases spanning the gap. Germline V gene sequence: CDR1 KGHSH, CDR2 LQKENI. CDR3 size: 14 residues. TCRdb keeps only in-frame clones here, not all; method: immunoSEQ multiplex PCR. In the table there are roughly 500,000 clones, about 83% of which are singletons. This clone rates as medium-sized (0.01 to 0.1%). Its specificity is not known. Treatment described: around 19 received Ad26.COV2.S at low or high dose, single or two shots; about 5 received placebo; per-sample allocation not given. Collection of samples fell on day 63 after the first vaccine or placebo injection.

This receptor was taken from a person aged 18-60 years who received the Ad26.COV2.S COVID-19 vaccine or a placebo. This sample comprised peripheral blood, obtained in a trial of Ad26.COV2.S vaccine versus placebo. The V and J genes are TRBV18 and TRBJ2-5; D unclear. Here the CDR3 DNA reads TGTGCCAGCTCACTTAAGCGTTACCAAGAGACCCAGTACTTC. As protein: CASSLKRYQETQYF.